The T cell receptor beta chain described here comes from a study of blood T cell repertoires in COVID-19. About the study: COVID-19 samples, acute and convalescent, were from the United States, Italy and Spain. Sources were T cells, B-cell-depleted T cells, or PBMCs; the material itself was cDNA or gDNA.

Original processing notes: Estimates of nucleated cell counts were drawn from the amplification of reference gene primers. The repertoire was sequenced with immunoSEQ multiplex PCR; TCRdb's copy has only in-frame clones and lacks some. V, J and clone size were drawn from that table, and D and trimming were deduced from the DNA. The sample contains roughly 260,000 clones, 70% to 90% of which appear only once. This TCR was recovered from a woman between 45 and 60 years old with acute or convalescent COVID-19. Sequences were obtained from peripheral blood.

The CDR3 DNA reads as TGTGCCAGCAGTTTAGCGGGGCGCTGGTATGGCTACACCTTC. Its translation: CASSLAGRWYGYTF. The genes are TRBV28 and TRBJ1-2; TRBD1 might be the D (5 bases). The CDR3 loop spans 14 amino acids. CDR1 is MDHEN and CDR2 is SYDVKM in the germline V gene. V lost 2 bases, J lost 5 bases, and 12 bases lay in between.